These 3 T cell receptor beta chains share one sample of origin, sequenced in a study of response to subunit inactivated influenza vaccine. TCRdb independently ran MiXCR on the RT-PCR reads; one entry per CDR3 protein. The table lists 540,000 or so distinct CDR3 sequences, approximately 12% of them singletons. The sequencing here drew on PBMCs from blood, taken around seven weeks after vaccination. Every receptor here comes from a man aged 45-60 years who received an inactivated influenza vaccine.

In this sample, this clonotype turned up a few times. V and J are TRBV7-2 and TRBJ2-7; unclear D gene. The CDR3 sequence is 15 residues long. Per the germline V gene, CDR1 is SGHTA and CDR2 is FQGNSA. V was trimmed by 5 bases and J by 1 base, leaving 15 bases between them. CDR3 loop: CASSPNPRASYEQYF. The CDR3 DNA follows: TGTGCCAGCAGCCCCAATCCTCGGGCTTCCTACGAGCAGTACTTC.

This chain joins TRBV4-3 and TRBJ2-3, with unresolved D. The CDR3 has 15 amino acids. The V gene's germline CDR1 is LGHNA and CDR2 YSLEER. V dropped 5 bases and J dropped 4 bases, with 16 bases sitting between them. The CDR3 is CASSYASAASDTQYF. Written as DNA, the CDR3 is TGCGCCAGCAGCTACGCTAGTGCCGCATCAGATACGCAGTATTTT.

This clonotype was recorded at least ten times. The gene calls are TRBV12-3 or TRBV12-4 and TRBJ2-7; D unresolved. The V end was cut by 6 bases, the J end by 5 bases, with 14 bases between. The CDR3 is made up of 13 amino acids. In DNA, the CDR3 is TGTGCCAGCAGCTTGGCCCCAAGGAACGAGCAGTACTTC. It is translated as CASSLAPRNEQYF.